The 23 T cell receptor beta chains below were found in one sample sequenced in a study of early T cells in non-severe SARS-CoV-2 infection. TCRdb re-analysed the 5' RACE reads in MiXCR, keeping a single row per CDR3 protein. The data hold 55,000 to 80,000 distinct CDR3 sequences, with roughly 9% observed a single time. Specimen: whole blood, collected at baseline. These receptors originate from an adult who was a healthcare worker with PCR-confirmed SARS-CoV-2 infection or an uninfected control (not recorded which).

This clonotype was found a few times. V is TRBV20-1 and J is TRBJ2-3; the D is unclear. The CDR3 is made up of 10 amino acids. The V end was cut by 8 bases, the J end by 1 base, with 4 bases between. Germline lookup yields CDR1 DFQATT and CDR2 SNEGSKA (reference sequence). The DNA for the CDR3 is TGCAGTTCTCGCACAGATACGCAGTATTTT. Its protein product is CSSRTDTQYF.

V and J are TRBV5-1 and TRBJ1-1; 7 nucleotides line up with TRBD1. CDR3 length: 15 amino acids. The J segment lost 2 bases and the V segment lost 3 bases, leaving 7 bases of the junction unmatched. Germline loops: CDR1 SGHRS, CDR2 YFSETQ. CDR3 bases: TGCGCCAGCAGCTGGAAGGGACAGTCCAACACTGAAGCTTTCTTT. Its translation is CASSWKGQSNTEAFF. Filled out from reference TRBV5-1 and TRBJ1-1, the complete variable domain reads KAGVTQTPRYLIKTRGQQVTLSCSPISGHRSVSWYQQTPGQGLQFLFEYFSETQRNKGNFPGRFSGRQFSNSRSEMNVSTLELGDSALYLCASSWKGQSNTEAFFGQGTRLTVV.

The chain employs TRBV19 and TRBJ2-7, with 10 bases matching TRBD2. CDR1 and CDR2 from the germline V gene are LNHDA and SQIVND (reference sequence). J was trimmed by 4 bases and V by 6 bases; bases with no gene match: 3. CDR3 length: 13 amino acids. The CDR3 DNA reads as TGTGCCAGTAGGCTAGCGGGAGTATACGAGCAGTACTTC. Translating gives CASRLAGVYEQYF.

The CDR3 bases are TGTGCCAGCCGGACCCCCGGGTCGGGAAACATTCAGTACTTC. Translated, it gives CASRTPGSGNIQYF. The chain combines TRBV6-2 or TRBV6-3 with TRBJ2-4; D is undetermined. The V end was cut by 8 bases, the J end by 6 bases, with 17 bases between. CDR3 size: 14 residues. CDR1 is MNHEY and CDR2 is SVGEGT in the germline V gene.

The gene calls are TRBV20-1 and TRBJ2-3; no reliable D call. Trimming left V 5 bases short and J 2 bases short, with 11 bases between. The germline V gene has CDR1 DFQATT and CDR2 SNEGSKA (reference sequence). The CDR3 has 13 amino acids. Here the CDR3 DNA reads TGCAGTGCTTCCCGGGCGGACACAGATACGCAGTATTTT. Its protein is CSASRADTDTQYF.

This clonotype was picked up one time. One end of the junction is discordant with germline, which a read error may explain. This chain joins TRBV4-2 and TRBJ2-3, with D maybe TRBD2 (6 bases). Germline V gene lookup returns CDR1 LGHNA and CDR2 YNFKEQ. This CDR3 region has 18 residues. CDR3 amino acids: CASSQDKGGGDSTDTRYF. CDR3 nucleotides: TGTGCCAGCAGCCAAGATAAGGGAGGCGGGGATAGCACAGATACGCGGTATTTT.

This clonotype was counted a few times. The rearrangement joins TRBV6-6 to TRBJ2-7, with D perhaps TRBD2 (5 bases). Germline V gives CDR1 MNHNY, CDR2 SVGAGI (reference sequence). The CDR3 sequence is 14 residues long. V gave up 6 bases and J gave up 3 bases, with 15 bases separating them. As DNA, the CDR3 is TGTGCCAGCAGCCCCGGACTCGAAGTCTACGAGCAGTACTTC. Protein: CASSPGLEVYEQYF.

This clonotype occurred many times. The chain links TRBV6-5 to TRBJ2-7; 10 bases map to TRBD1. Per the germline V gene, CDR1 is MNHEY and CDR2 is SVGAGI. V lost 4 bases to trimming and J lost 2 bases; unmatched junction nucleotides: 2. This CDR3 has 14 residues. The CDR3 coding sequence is TGTGCCAGCAGTTGGGACAGGGGCGCCTACGAGCAGTACTTC. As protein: CASSWDRGAYEQYF.

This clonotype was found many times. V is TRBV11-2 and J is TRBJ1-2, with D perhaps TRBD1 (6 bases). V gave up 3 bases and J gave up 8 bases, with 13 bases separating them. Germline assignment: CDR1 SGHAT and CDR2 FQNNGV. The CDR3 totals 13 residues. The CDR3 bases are TGTGCCAGCAGCTTTACAAACAGGGAGGGCTACACCTTC. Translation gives CASSFTNREGYTF.

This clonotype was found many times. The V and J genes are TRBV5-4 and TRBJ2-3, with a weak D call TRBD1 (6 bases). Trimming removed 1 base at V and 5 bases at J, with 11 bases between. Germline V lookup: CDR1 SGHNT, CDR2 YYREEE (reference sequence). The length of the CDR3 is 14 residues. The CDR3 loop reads CASSLKGDGDTQYF. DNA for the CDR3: TGTGCCAGCAGCTTGAAGGGGGATGGAGATACGCAGTATTTT.

CDR3 in amino acids: CASGVRWDYGYTF. CDR3 sequence (DNA): TGTGCTAGTGGAGTGCGTTGGGACTATGGCTACACCTTC. The V call is TRBV12-5, the J call TRBJ1-2; no definite D call. V lost 6 bases, J lost 3 bases, and 11 bases lay in between. CDR1 LGHNT and CDR2 FRNRAP come from the germline V gene. The CDR3 contains 13 residues.

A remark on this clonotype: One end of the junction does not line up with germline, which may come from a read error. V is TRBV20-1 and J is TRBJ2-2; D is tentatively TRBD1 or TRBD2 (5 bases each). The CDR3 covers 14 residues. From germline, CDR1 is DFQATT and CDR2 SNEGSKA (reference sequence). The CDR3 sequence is CSANRDENTGEPFF. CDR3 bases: TGCAGTGCCAACCGGGACGAGAACACCGGGGAGCCGTTTTTT.

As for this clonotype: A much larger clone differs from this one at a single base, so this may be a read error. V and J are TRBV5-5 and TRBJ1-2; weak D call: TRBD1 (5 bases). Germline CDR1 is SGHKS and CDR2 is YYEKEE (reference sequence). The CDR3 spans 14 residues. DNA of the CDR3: TGTGCCAGCAGCTTATCAGGGACTGGCTATGACTACACCTTC. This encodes CASSLSGTGYDYTF.

CDR3 sequence: CSARRYSGSYEQYF. CDR3 nucleotides: TGCAGTGCTAGGAGGTATAGCGGCTCCTACGAGCAGTACTTC. This chain joins TRBV20-1 and TRBJ2-7; TRBD2 might be the D (6 bases). Trimming removed 3 bases at V and 0 bases at J, with 12 bases between. The length of the CDR3 is 14 residues. Germline CDR1 is DFQATT and CDR2 is SNEGSKA (reference sequence).

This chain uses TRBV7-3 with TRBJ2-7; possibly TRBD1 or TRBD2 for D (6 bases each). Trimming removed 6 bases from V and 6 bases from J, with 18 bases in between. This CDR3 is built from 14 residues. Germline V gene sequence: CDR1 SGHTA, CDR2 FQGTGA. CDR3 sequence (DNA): TGTGCCAGCAGTTCAAGCTCGGGGGCTAGCGAGCAGTACTTC. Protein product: CASSSSSGASEQYF.

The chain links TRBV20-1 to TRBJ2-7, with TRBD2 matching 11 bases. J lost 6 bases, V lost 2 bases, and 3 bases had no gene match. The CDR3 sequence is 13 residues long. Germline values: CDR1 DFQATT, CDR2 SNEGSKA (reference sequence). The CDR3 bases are TGCAGTGCTAGACTAGCGGGAGGTAGCGAGCAGTACTTC. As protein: CSARLAGGSEQYF.

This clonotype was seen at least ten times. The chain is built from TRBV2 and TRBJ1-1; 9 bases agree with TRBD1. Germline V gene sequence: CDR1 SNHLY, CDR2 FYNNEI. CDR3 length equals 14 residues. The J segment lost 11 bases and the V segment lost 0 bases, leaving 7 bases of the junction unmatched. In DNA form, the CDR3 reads TGTGCCAGCAGTGAAGCGCAGGGGACAGGGTTGGCTTTCTTT. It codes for CASSEAQGTGLAFF.

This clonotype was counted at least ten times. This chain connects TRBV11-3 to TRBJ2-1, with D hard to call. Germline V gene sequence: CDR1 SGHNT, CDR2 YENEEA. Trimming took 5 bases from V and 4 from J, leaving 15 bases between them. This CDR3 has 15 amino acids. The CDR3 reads CASSLRVAPYNEQFF. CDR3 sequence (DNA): TGTGCCAGCAGCCTACGGGTGGCCCCGTACAATGAGCAGTTCTTC.

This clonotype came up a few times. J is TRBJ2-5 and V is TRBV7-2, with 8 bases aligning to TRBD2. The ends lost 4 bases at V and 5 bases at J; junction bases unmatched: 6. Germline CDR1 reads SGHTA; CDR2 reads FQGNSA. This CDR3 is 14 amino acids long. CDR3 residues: CASSSRGGLETQYF. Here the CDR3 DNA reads TGTGCCAGCAGCTCCCGGGGGGGGCTGGAGACCCAGTACTTC.

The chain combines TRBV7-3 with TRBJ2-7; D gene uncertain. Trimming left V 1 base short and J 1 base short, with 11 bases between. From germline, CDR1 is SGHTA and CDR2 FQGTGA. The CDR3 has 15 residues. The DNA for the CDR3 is TGTGCCAGCAGCTTAATTCCTAGGCCATCCTACGAGCAGTACTTC. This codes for CASSLIPRPSYEQYF.

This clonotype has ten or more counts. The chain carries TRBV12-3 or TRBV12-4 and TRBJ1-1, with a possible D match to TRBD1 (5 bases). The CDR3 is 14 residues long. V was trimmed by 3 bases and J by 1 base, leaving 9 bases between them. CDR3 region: CASSFPGTNTEAFF. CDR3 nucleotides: TGTGCCAGCAGTTTCCCAGGGACGAACACTGAAGCTTTCTTT.

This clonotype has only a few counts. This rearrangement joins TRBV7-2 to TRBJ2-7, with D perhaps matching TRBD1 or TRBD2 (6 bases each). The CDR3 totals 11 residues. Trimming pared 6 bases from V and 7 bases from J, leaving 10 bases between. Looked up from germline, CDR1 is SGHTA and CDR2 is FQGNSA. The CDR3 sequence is CASRRGEEQYF. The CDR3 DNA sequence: TGTGCCAGCAGAAGGGGGGAGGAGCAGTACTTC. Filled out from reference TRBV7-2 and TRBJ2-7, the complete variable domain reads GAGVSQSPSNKVTEKGKDVELRCDPISGHTALYWYRQSLGQGLEFLIYFQGNSAPDKSGLPSDRFSAERTGGSVSTLTIQRTQQEDSAVYLCASRRGEEQYFGPGTRLTVT.

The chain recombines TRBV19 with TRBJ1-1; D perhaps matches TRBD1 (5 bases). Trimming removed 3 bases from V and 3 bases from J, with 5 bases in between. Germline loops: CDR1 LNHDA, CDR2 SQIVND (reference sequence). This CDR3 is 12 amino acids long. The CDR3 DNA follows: TGTGCCAGTAGTATGGGGGACACTGAAGCTTTCTTT. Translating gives CASSMGDTEAFF.